What follows is one TCR beta chain and its context. The CDR3 length is 17 residues. V gave up 5 bases and J gave up 0 bases, with 17 bases separating them. Germline V CDR1 and CDR2: SEHNR, FQNEAQ (reference sequence). This entry belongs to a study of blood T cell repertoires in COVID-19. Study context: From the United States, Italy and Spain came samples of acute and convalescent COVID-19. PBMCs, B-cell-depleted T cells, or T cells provided the cDNA or gDNA that made up the material.

Per the study methods: Estimation of nucleated cell counts was performed using reference gene primer amplification. Profiled with immunoSEQ multiplex PCR; TCRdb holds only in-frame clones, not every one. The V and J calls and the clone size are those of that table, but D and trimming were determined from the DNA. The sample has 250,000 to 300,000 clones, approximately 80% seen once. The receptor comes from a woman aged 55-75 years with active or convalescent COVID-19. The J gene is TRBJ2-1, the V gene TRBV7-9, with TRBD2 as a possible D gene (5 bases). Sequencing input: peripheral blood. Written as DNA, the CDR3 is TGTGCCAGCAGCGCGCGGACTTCAACTAGCTCCTACAATGAGCAGTTCTTC. It codes for CASSARTSTSSYNEQFF. The whole variable domain, filled in from reference TRBV7-9 and TRBJ2-1, reads DTGVSQNPRHKITKRGQNVTFRCDPISEHNRLYWYRQTLGQGPEFLTYFQNEAQLEKSRLLSDRFSAERPKGSFSTLEIQRTEQGDSAMYLCASSARTSTSSYNEQFFGPGTRLTVL.